A single sample gave rise to the 24 T cell receptor beta chains below, sequenced in a study of early T cells in non-severe SARS-CoV-2 infection. TCRdb fed the 5' RACE reads into MiXCR, producing one record per CDR3 protein. The sample records 25,000 to 30,000 distinct CDR3 sequences, 4.6% being singletons. The sample consisted of whole blood. These receptors all stem from an adult who was a healthcare worker with PCR-confirmed SARS-CoV-2 infection or an uninfected control (not recorded which).

The chain joins TRBV7-2 to TRBJ2-3, with TRBD1 matching 7 bases. The junction had 2 bases not matched to a gene; V was cut back by 7 bases and J by 4 bases. Germline V gene sequence: CDR1 SGHTA, CDR2 FQGNSA. The CDR3 has 12 amino acids. The CDR3 here is CASTTGADTQYF. DNA for the CDR3: TGTGCCAGCACCACAGGGGCAGATACGCAGTATTTT. The variable domain in full, with the rest retrieved from reference TRBV7-2 and TRBJ2-3, is GAGVSQSPSNKVTEKGKDVELRCDPISGHTALYWYRQSLGQGLEFLIYFQGNSAPDKSGLPSDRFSAERTGGSVSTLTIQRTQQEDSAVYLCASTTGADTQYFGPGTRLTVL.

This clonotype was found many times. The CDR3 loop reads CATSRGLVGEQYF. The CDR3 DNA follows: TGTGCCACCAGCAGAGGCCTCGTCGGAGAGCAGTACTTC. This chain joins TRBV15 and TRBJ2-7; D uncertain. CDR3 length: 13 amino acids. Per the germline V gene, CDR1 is LNHNV and CDR2 is YYDKDF (reference sequence). V lost 1 base, J lost 7 bases, and 11 bases lay in between. Using reference TRBV15 and TRBJ2-7 for the parts outside the CDR3, the full variable domain is DAMVIQNPRYQVTQFGKPVTLSCSQTLNHNVMYWYQQKSSQAPKLLFHYYDKDFNNEADTPDNFQSRRPNTSFCFLDIRSPGLGDTAMYLCATSRGLVGEQYFGPGTRLTVT.

The rearrangement links TRBV2 to TRBJ2-7; 8 nucleotides align to TRBD2. V shed 9 bases, J shed 4 bases, and the junction held 8 bases outside the gene matches. Germline assignment: CDR1 SNHLY and CDR2 FYNNEI. The CDR3 spans 13 residues. For the CDR3, the DNA is TGTGCCAGTGTAGCGGGGATGGGGTACGAGCAGTACTTC. Its translation is CASVAGMGYEQYF.

This clonotype was counted many times. V usage is TRBV20-1 and J usage is TRBJ2-2, with unresolved D. Trimming shortened V by 0 bases and J by 6 bases, and 8 bases separated the two germline ends. The CDR3 consists of 13 residues. The V gene's germline CDR1 is DFQATT and CDR2 SNEGSKA (reference sequence). The CDR3 DNA sequence: TGCAGTGCTAGAGATCTGGGCTCCGGGGAGCTGTTTTTT. Encoded protein: CSARDLGSGELFF.

At least ten counts were recorded for this clonotype. The V call is TRBV20-1, the J call TRBJ1-1; maybe TRBD1 (5 bases). The ends were cut back, 7 bases at V and 0 bases at J, with 12 bases in the middle. CDR3 length: 13 amino acids. Germline-derived CDR1 and CDR2 are DFQATT and SNEGSKA (reference sequence). The CDR3 region is CSESDSVNTEAFF. The CDR3 DNA reads as TGCAGTGAATCCGACAGTGTGAACACTGAAGCTTTCTTT.

This clonotype showed up many times. V gene TRBV20-1 combines with J gene TRBJ1-2; 7 bases map to TRBD1. With 6 bases clipped from V and 4 bases from J, the junction kept 2 bases outside the gene matches. The CDR3 is made up of 11 amino acids. The germline V gene has CDR1 DFQATT and CDR2 SNEGSKA (reference sequence). The CDR3 here is CSADRRYGYTF. CDR3 coding DNA: TGCAGTGCGGACAGGCGCTATGGCTACACCTTC.

The rearrangement uses TRBV20-1 and TRBJ1-3; TRBD1 is a possible D gene (6 bases). The CDR3 spans 16 residues. Germline-derived CDR1 and CDR2 are DFQATT and SNEGSKA (reference sequence). Trimming cost V 1 base and J 0 bases, with 13 bases left between them. CDR3 coding DNA: TGCAGTGCTAGAGTAAGGACAGAGAGCTCTGGAAACACCATATATTTT. Amino acids: CSARVRTESSGNTIYF.

The sample holds many counts of this clonotype. The V gene is TRBV6-5, the J gene TRBJ1-5; D gene uncertain. The CDR3 is 12 residues long. The ends were cut back, 5 bases at V and 3 bases at J, with 5 bases in the middle. Germline V CDR1 and CDR2: MNHEY, SVGAGI. CDR3 region: CASSRLNQPQHF. Written as DNA, the CDR3 is TGTGCCAGCAGTAGACTCAATCAGCCCCAGCATTTT.

This clonotype turned up a few times. The chain uses TRBV7-2 and TRBJ2-5; tentatively, D is TRBD1 (5 bases). The germline CDR1 and CDR2 sequences are SGHTA and FQGNSA. CDR3 length equals 13 residues. Trimming took 8 bases from V and 4 from J, leaving 14 bases between them. The CDR3 nucleotides are TGTGCCAGCCACTTAGCTGGGGCAGAGACCCAGTACTTC. As protein: CASHLAGAETQYF. The full variable domain, rest sourced from reference TRBV7-2 and TRBJ2-5, is GAGVSQSPSNKVTEKGKDVELRCDPISGHTALYWYRQSLGQGLEFLIYFQGNSAPDKSGLPSDRFSAERTGGSVSTLTIQRTQQEDSAVYLCASHLAGAETQYFGPGTRLLVL.

This clonotype came up many times. The chain links TRBV3-1 to TRBJ2-7; D is undetermined. Germline V CDR1 and CDR2: LGHDT, YNNKEL (reference sequence). Trimming took off 1 base at V and 4 bases at J, with 5 bases between the two ends. The length of the CDR3 is 12 residues. Here the CDR3 reads CASSQATYEQYF. The CDR3 DNA reads as TGTGCCAGCAGCCAAGCAACTTACGAGCAGTACTTC.

In this sample, this clonotype turned up many times. The J gene is TRBJ2-2, the V gene TRBV25-1; D may be TRBD2 (5 bases). The CDR3 spans 16 residues. Trimming left V 4 bases short and J 4 bases short, with 16 bases between. Looked up from germline, CDR1 is MGHDK and CDR2 is SYGVNS. This CDR3 reads CASSGQKRVRTGELFF. CDR3 DNA sequence: TGTGCCAGCAGTGGGCAGAAGAGGGTGCGCACCGGGGAGCTGTTTTTT.

This clonotype was seen repeatedly, ten times or more. The chain carries TRBV6-2 or TRBV6-3 and TRBJ1-5; 9 bases fit TRBD1. The J segment lost 1 base and the V segment lost 4 bases, leaving 5 bases of the junction unmatched. The CDR3 loop spans 16 amino acids. Germline V gene sequence: CDR1 MNHEY, CDR2 SVGEGT. CDR3 DNA sequence: TGTGCCAGCAGTTCTGGACAGGGGATAAGCAATCAGCCCCAGCATTTT. Its translation is CASSSGQGISNQPQHF.

This clonotype was counted at least ten times. The chain links TRBV7-8 to TRBJ2-1; 8 bases match TRBD2. This CDR3 has 12 amino acids. V was pared by 4 bases and J by 9 bases, with 2 bases of the junction left unmatched. The germline CDR1 and CDR2 sequences are SGHVS and FQNEAQ. CDR3 nucleotide sequence: TGTGCCAGCAGCTCTAGCGGGCGTGAGCAGTTCTTC. Its protein is CASSSSGREQFF.

The V call is TRBV11-2, the J call TRBJ2-3, with 9 bases identical to TRBD2. V lost 6 bases and J lost 1; bases outside the gene matches: 5. The CDR3 covers 15 residues. The germline gives CDR1 SGHAT, CDR2 FQNNGV. This CDR3 is CASRQRGAGTDTQYF. CDR3 in DNA: TGTGCCAGCAGGCAGCGGGGGGCTGGCACAGATACGCAGTATTTT. Drawing the rest from reference TRBV11-2 and TRBJ2-3, the complete variable domain is EAGVAQSPRYKIIEKRQSVAFWCNPISGHATLYWYQQILGQGPKLLIQFQNNGVVDDSQLPKDRFSAERLKGVDSTLKIQPAKLEDSAVYLCASRQRGAGTDTQYFGPGTRLTVL.

This clonotype was found many times. This chain connects TRBV10-3 to TRBJ2-1, with TRBD1 matching 9 bases. The CDR3 is 14 residues long. Germline lookup yields CDR1 ENHRY and CDR2 SYGVKD. Losses at the gene ends were 9 bases for V and 3 bases for J; bases not matched to a gene: 6. The CDR3 nucleotides are TGTGCCATAAGACAGGGGGACGTCTACAATGAGCAGTTCTTC. Protein product: CAIRQGDVYNEQFF.

This clonotype was observed many times. This chain uses TRBV7-9 with TRBJ2-7; D is perhaps TRBD2 (5 bases). The V gene lost 6 bases and the J gene lost 5 bases, with 17 bases spanning the gap. Germline V gene data show CDR1 as SEHNR and CDR2 as FQNEAQ (reference sequence). This CDR3 is 14 amino acids long. As DNA, the CDR3 is TGTGCCAGCAGGGACTTATCTTTGGTGAACGAGCAGTACTTC. Protein sequence: CASRDLSLVNEQYF.

The sample holds many counts of this clonotype. J is TRBJ2-7 and V is TRBV18, with D perhaps assigned TRBD1 or TRBD2 (5 bases each). CDR1 is KGHSH, CDR2 LQKENI, per germline. The CDR3 extends over 15 amino acids. Trimming pared 4 bases from V and 3 bases from J, leaving 16 bases between. The CDR3 nucleotides read TGTGCCAGCTCACTTGGGACCCTGCAAGGCTACGAGCAGTACTTC. Encoded protein: CASSLGTLQGYEQYF.

This clonotype occurred many times. This chain uses TRBV10-1 with TRBJ2-7; no reliable D call. V dropped 4 bases and J dropped 2 bases, with 9 bases sitting between them. This CDR3 spans 13 amino acids. Germline V gene sequence: CDR1 WNHNN, CDR2 SYGVQD (reference sequence). The CDR3 nucleotides are TGCGCCAGCAGTGTGGACGGGCCCTACGAGCAGTACTTC. Amino acid sequence: CASSVDGPYEQYF.

This clonotype has at least ten counts. This chain joins TRBV29-1 and TRBJ1-1; 7 bases align to TRBD1. The J segment lost 8 bases and the V segment lost 6 bases, leaving 12 bases of the junction unmatched. The CDR3 runs 13 residues. The germline gives CDR1 SQVTM, CDR2 ANQGSEA. This CDR3 reads CSVGTGTVGEAFF. CDR3 sequence (DNA): TGCAGCGTGGGAACCGGGACAGTGGGGGAAGCTTTCTTT. The full variable domain, with the rest looked up from reference TRBV29-1 and TRBJ1-1, is SAVISQKPSRDICQRGTSLTIQCQVDSQVTMMFWYRQQPGQSLTLIATANQGSEATYESGFVIDKFPISRPNLTFSTLTVSNMSPEDSSIYLCSVGTGTVGEAFFGQGTRLTVV.

This clonotype was detected ten times or more. The chain couples TRBV5-6 to TRBJ2-1; D is perhaps TRBD1 or TRBD2 (5 bases each). V lost 3 bases to trimming and J lost 4 bases, with 17 bases between them. Germline assignment: CDR1 SGHDT and CDR2 YYEEEE. CDR3 length: 16 residues. The CDR3 nucleotides are TGTGCCAGCAGCTCCGGGGATTGGGGGATATACAATGAGCAGTTCTTC. It codes for CASSSGDWGIYNEQFF.

This clonotype was found many times. The rearrangement uses TRBV11-2 and TRBJ2-2; 9 bases line up with TRBD1. This CDR3 spans 15 amino acids. Trimming took 1 base from V and 7 from J; bases not matched to a gene: 4. Germline values: CDR1 SGHAT, CDR2 FQNNGV. CDR3: CASSLVQGADGELFF. The CDR3 DNA is TGTGCCAGCAGCTTAGTACAGGGGGCGGACGGGGAGCTGTTTTTT.

This clonotype came up many times. The CDR3 loop reads CSARTASTAFF. The CDR3 nucleotides are TGCAGTGCTCGGACAGCTTCCACAGCTTTCTTT. This chain joins TRBV20-1 and TRBJ1-1; D might be TRBD1 (6 bases). Germline CDR1 reads DFQATT; CDR2 reads SNEGSKA (reference sequence). The length of the CDR3 is 11 residues. Deletions cut 5 bases from V and 10 bases from J, with 14 bases between.

In its sample, this clonotype was seen many times. This rearrangement joins TRBV20-1 to TRBJ2-3; D is undetermined. Between the trimmed V and J ends, which lost 7 bases and 8 bases, there was a span of 13 bases. Germline V gives CDR1 DFQATT, CDR2 SNEGSKA (reference sequence). This CDR3 has 11 residues. CDR3 loop: CSVSGRRTQYF. The CDR3 nucleotides are TGCAGTGTGTCCGGTCGCCGTACGCAGTATTTT.

In this sample, this clonotype turned up many times. V usage is TRBV12-3 or TRBV12-4 and J usage is TRBJ2-5; D is perhaps TRBD1 (6 bases). Trimming took 7 bases from V and 1 from J, leaving 13 bases between them. The CDR3 covers 14 residues. CDR3 in amino acids: CASTGTGPQETQYF. The CDR3 DNA reads as TGTGCCAGCACCGGCACAGGGCCCCAAGAGACCCAGTACTTC.